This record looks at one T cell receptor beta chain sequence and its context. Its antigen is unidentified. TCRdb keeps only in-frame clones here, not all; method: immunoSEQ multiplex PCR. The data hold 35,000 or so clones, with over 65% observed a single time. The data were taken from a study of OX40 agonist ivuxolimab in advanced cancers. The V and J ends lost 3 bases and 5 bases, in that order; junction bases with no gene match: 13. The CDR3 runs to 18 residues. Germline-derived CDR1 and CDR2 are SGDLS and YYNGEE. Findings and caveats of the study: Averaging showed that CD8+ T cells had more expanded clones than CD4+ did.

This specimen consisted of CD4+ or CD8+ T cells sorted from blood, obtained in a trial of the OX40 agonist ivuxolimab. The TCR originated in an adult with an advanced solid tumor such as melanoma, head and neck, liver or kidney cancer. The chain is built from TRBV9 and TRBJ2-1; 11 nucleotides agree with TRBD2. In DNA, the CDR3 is TGTGCCAGCAGCGCAACAAAGGGTACTAGCGGGAGCAACAATGAGCAGTTCTTC. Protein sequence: CASSATKGTSGSNNEQFF. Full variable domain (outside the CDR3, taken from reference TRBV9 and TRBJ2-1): DSGVTQTPKHLITATGQRVTLRCSPRSGDLSVYWYQQSLDQGLQFLIQYYNGEERAKGNILERFSAQQFPDLHSELNLSSLELGDSALYFCASSATKGTSGSNNEQFFGPGTRLTVL.